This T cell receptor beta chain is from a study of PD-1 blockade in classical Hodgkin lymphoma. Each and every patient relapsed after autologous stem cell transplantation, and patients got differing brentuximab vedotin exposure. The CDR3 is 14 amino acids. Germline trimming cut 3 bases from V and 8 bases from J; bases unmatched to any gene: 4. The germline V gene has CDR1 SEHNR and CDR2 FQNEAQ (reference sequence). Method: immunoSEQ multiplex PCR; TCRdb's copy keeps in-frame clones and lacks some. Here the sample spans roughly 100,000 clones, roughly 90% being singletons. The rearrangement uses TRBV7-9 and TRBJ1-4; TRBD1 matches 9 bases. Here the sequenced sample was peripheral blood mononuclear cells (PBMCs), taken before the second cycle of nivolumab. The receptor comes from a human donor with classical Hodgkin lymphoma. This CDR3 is CASSFNRGREKLFF. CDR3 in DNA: TGTGCCAGCAGCTTTAACAGGGGGCGCGAAAAACTGTTTTTT.